This TCR beta chain stems from a study of cytomegalovirus exposure and HLA in healthy donors. Overall study results and limits: Using the classifier, cytomegalovirus status was reportedly diagnosed with high specificity and sensitivity. A later analysis linked a missense DCLRE1C variant to TCR beta V- and J-gene trimming.

In the case of this clone: Antigen unknown.

The PCR was carried out with 60 Vbeta primers and 13 Jbeta primers. Original processing methods: About 11 million of the about 80 million unique TCR beta chains counted in a later analysis were shared. Libraries were prepared by immunoSEQ multiplex PCR; TCRdb keeps only in-frame clonotypes and omits some of them. That table is the source of V, J and clone size, and D and trimming were worked out from the DNA. Among tens of thousands of clones listed, over 75% were seen once. Germline assignment: CDR1 MDHEN and CDR2 SYDVKM. The germline V and J ends were trimmed by 5 bases and 7 bases, with 11 bases remaining between them. This CDR3 is built from 12 residues.

This chain uses TRBV28 with TRBJ1-2; D gene uncertain. Sequenced sample: PBMCs. The clonotype originates from a girl between 2 and 10 years old in good health and CMV-seropositive. The CDR3 coding sequence is TGTGCCAGCAGTCCTTTACCGAGTGGCTACACCTTC. Its protein product is CASSPLPSGYTF.